These 32 T cell receptor beta chains came from one sample sequenced in a study of blood T cell repertoires in COVID-19. Method: immunoSEQ multiplex PCR; TCRdb's copy keeps in-frame clones and lacks some. This sample has about 94,000 clones, with about four fifths found just once. Sample: peripheral blood. These TCRs come from a man aged 60-69 years with acute or convalescent COVID-19.

The chain carries TRBV6-6 and TRBJ2-4, with D possibly TRBD2 on 7 matching bases. With 0 bases removed from V and 1 base from J, the gap between germline ends came to 10 bases. The V gene's germline CDR1 is MNHNY and CDR2 SVGAGI (reference sequence). The CDR3 has 16 amino acids. The CDR3 nucleotides read TGTGCCAGCAGTTACTCGAGGGGGGGGGCCAAAAACATTCAGTACTTC. Protein: CASSYSRGGAKNIQYF.

The chain links TRBV6-2 or TRBV6-3 to TRBJ1-2; 7 bases fit TRBD1. V lost 6 bases and J lost 8; bases outside the gene matches: 12. Germline V lookup: CDR1 MNHEY, CDR2 SVGEGT. The CDR3 spans 14 residues. The CDR3 protein is CASSPRDSWRGYTF. The DNA for the CDR3 is TGTGCCAGCAGCCCGAGGGACAGTTGGAGGGGCTACACCTTC.

The rearrangement links TRBV5-5 to TRBJ1-4; 8 nucleotides line up with TRBD1. CDR1 is SGHKS and CDR2 is YYEKEE in the germline V gene (reference sequence). CDR3 size: 14 residues. V trimming: 6 bases; J trimming: 8 bases; junction bases outside the gene matches: 9. CDR3 nucleotide sequence: TGTGCCAGCACCAGCCAGGGGGCGCAGGAAAAACTGTTTTTT. As protein: CASTSQGAQEKLFF.

The chain is built from TRBV4-1 and TRBJ2-7; D may be TRBD2 (5 bases). Trimming stripped 0 bases from V and 2 bases from J, with 8 bases between. Per germline, CDR1 MGHRA and CDR2 YSYEKL. The CDR3 runs to 14 residues. The CDR3 DNA follows: TGCGCCAGCAGCCAAGATACGGGAACCTACGAGCAGTACTTC. This gives the protein CASSQDTGTYEQYF.

The chain combines TRBV5-6 with TRBJ2-7; D possibly corresponds to TRBD1 (6 bases). The CDR3 consists of 14 residues. CDR1 SGHDT and CDR2 YYEEEE come from the germline V gene. The V end was cut by 0 bases, the J end by 3 bases, with 10 bases between. The CDR3 spells CASSLAGQSYEQYF. As DNA, the CDR3 is TGTGCCAGCAGCTTGGCCGGACAGAGCTACGAGCAGTACTTC.

The chain uses TRBV5-1 and TRBJ1-1; TRBD1 matches 7 bases. Per germline, CDR1 SGHRS and CDR2 YFSETQ. The CDR3 runs to 13 residues. V lost 6 bases, J lost 5 bases, and 7 bases stayed unmatched. CDR3 residues: CASIDTQGTEAFF. In nucleotides, the CDR3 is TGCGCCAGCATTGATACACAGGGGACTGAAGCTTTCTTT.

This chain uses TRBV9 with TRBJ1-5; possible D gene TRBD1, 5 bases. CDR3 length: 14 amino acids. Trimming took off 3 bases at V and 6 bases at J, with 13 bases between the two ends. CDR1 is SGDLS, CDR2 YYNGEE, per germline. Here the CDR3 DNA reads TGTGCCAGCAGCGCTGCGGACGGGGGTCAGCCCCAGCATTTT. It specifies CASSAADGGQPQHF.

The rearrangement joins TRBV20-1 to TRBJ1-5; TRBD1 matches at 8 bases. In germline, CDR1 is DFQATT, CDR2 SNEGSKA (reference sequence). The length of the CDR3 is 15 residues. After removal of 3 bases from V and 7 bases from J, the junction contained 11 bases not matched to a gene. CDR3 sequence: CSASGPTGARQPQHF. The CDR3 DNA reads as TGCAGTGCTAGTGGCCCGACAGGGGCGAGGCAGCCCCAGCATTTT.

This clone was observed a handful of times. The chain carries TRBV7-9 and TRBJ2-7; D is possibly TRBD1 (6 bases). With 4 bases removed from V and 2 bases from J, the gap between germline ends came to 9 bases. In germline, CDR1 is SEHNR, CDR2 FQNEAQ (reference sequence). The CDR3 runs 13 residues. The CDR3 region is CASSSRDTYEQYF. CDR3 sequence (DNA): TGTGCCAGCAGCTCCCGGGACACCTACGAGCAGTACTTC.

The rearrangement joins TRBV7-2 to TRBJ1-5; 7 bases agree with TRBD1. Germline trimming cut 1 base from V and 4 bases from J; bases unmatched to any gene: 1. Germline V gives CDR1 SGHTA, CDR2 FQGNSA. The length of the CDR3 is 14 residues. The CDR3 DNA reads as TGTGCCAGCAGCTTAGGGGACAGAAATCAGCCCCAGCATTTT. It translates to CASSLGDRNQPQHF.

The CDR3, as DNA: TGTGCCAGCAGCCGCGGACAGGTTTACAATGAGCAGTTCTTC. Translated: CASSRGQVYNEQFF. This chain links TRBV13 with TRBJ2-1, with 7 bases that match TRBD1. This CDR3 comprises 14 residues. The germline V gene encodes CDR1 PRHDT and CDR2 FYEKMQ (reference sequence). Unmatched junction bases numbered 5, after V lost 5 bases and J lost 4 bases.

The rearrangement joins TRBV25-1 to TRBJ1-4, with 11 bases aligning to TRBD1. With V trimmed by 2 bases and J by 10 bases, 9 bases remained unmatched. Germline values: CDR1 MGHDK, CDR2 SYGVNS. CDR3 length: 16 amino acids. The CDR3 DNA follows: TGTGCCAGCAGTGAAGGGCAGGACAGGGGGCGCGGAAAACTGTTTTTT. This codes for CASSEGQDRGRGKLFF.

This chain connects TRBV27 to TRBJ2-1; a possible D gene is TRBD1 (6 bases). The V gene lost 6 bases and the J gene lost 5 bases, with 14 bases spanning the gap. The CDR3 consists of 14 residues. CDR1 and CDR2 (germline): MNHEY, SMNVEV (reference sequence). The CDR3 sequence: CASRGGWGDNEQFF. DNA for the CDR3: TGTGCCAGCAGAGGGGGTTGGGGAGACAATGAGCAGTTCTTC.

This CDR3 is CASRGVEGGDTGELFF. CDR3 bases: TGTGCCAGCAGGGGGGTGGAGGGCGGCGACACCGGGGAGCTGTTTTTT. The chain carries TRBV2 and TRBJ2-2, with D perhaps TRBD2 (6 bases). CDR3 size: 16 residues. Trimming shortened V by 6 bases and J by 3 bases, and 17 bases separated the two germline ends. Germline values: CDR1 SNHLY, CDR2 FYNNEI.

The V gene is TRBV10-3, the J gene TRBJ1-2; 8 nucleotides match TRBD1. The germline V gene encodes CDR1 ENHRY and CDR2 SYGVKD. The trim removed 3 bases at V and 0 bases at J, leaving 18 bases unmatched. CDR3 length equals 20 residues. CDR3 bases: TGTGCCATCAGTGACTCCCTCTACCGGGACAGGCCCCACTCTAACTATGGCTACACCTTC. This translates into CAISDSLYRDRPHSNYGYTF.

The rearrangement uses TRBV2 and TRBJ1-6; 12 bases are a match to TRBD1. Trimming took 4 bases from V and 7 from J; bases not matched to a gene: 5. The CDR3 is made up of 16 amino acids. Germline CDR1 is SNHLY and CDR2 is FYNNEI. CDR3 coding DNA: TGTGCCAGCAGTGGGGGACAGGGGGCAAGGAATTCACCCCTCCACTTT. It codes for CASSGGQGARNSPLHF.

This chain joins TRBV5-6 and TRBJ1-1; D is undetermined. The CDR3 length is 13 residues. Germline values: CDR1 SGHDT, CDR2 YYEEEE. V was trimmed by 2 bases and J by 5 bases, leaving 10 bases between them. DNA of the CDR3: TGTGCCAGCAGCTTTGAGAGGTCGACTGAAGCTTTCTTT. Translated: CASSFERSTEAFF. Together with reference TRBV5-6 and TRBJ1-1, the CDR3 gives the full variable domain: DAGVTQSPTHLIKTRGQQVTLRCSPKSGHDTVSWYQQALGQGPQFIFQYYEEEERQRGNFPDRFSGHQFPNYSSELNVNALLLGDSALYLCASSFERSTEAFFGQGTRLTVV.

V usage is TRBV29-1 and J usage is TRBJ1-5; no reliable D call. The germline V and J ends were trimmed by 4 bases and 0 bases, with 7 bases remaining between them. The CDR3 has 13 residues. Germline lookup yields CDR1 SQVTM and CDR2 ANQGSEA. The CDR3 nucleotides read TGCAGCGTTGGCGGGAATAGCAATCAGCCCCAGCATTTT. Residues: CSVGGNSNQPQHF.

The rearrangement uses TRBV5-1 and TRBJ2-7; weak D call: TRBD2 (6 bases). V lost 0 bases to trimming and J lost 5 bases, with 12 bases between them. Germline V lookup: CDR1 SGHRS, CDR2 YFSETQ. The CDR3 has 14 amino acids. CDR3 residues: CASSLGQGGDEQYF. CDR3 nucleotides: TGCGCCAGCAGCTTGGGGCAGGGAGGAGACGAGCAGTACTTC.

To note about this clone: Other DNA sequences in this sample translate to the same CDR3. This chain links TRBV28 with TRBJ2-7; a weak D match, TRBD1 (7 bases). CDR1 MDHEN and CDR2 SYDVKM come from the germline V gene. This CDR3 has 15 amino acids. V dropped 6 bases and J dropped 1 base, with 16 bases sitting between them. The chain's CDR3 is CASSPRTGGSYEQYF. The DNA for the CDR3 is TGTGCCAGCAGCCCTCGGACAGGAGGGTCCTACGAGCAGTACTTC.

The chain uses TRBV11-2 and TRBJ2-7, with 12 nucleotides matching TRBD2. The CDR3 contains 15 residues. Per germline, CDR1 SGHAT and CDR2 FQNNGV. J gave up 7 bases and V 4 bases, and 8 bases lay outside the gene matches. The chain's CDR3 is CASSSRLGLAGEQYF. The CDR3 DNA sequence: TGTGCCAGCAGCTCCCGCCTTGGACTAGCGGGGGAGCAGTACTTC. Full variable domain (rest looked up from reference TRBV11-2 and TRBJ2-7): EAGVAQSPRYKIIEKRQSVAFWCNPISGHATLYWYQQILGQGPKLLIQFQNNGVVDDSQLPKDRFSAERLKGVDSTLKIQPAKLEDSAVYLCASSSRLGLAGEQYFGPGTRLTVT.

The chain links TRBV7-3 to TRBJ2-3, with a tentative D call TRBD1 (5 bases). V was pared by 2 bases and J by 0 bases, with 12 bases between. The CDR3 is 16 residues long. Germline V lookup: CDR1 SGHTA, CDR2 FQGTGA. The CDR3 protein is CASSLVPGASTDTQYF. CDR3 DNA sequence: TGTGCCAGCAGCTTAGTCCCTGGGGCTAGCACAGATACGCAGTATTTT.

The chain has TRBV12-3 or TRBV12-4 and TRBJ1-2; 7 bases agree with TRBD1. This CDR3 spans 11 amino acids. J was trimmed by 7 bases and V by 6 bases; bases with no gene match: 2. The CDR3 DNA reads TGTGCCAGCAGCCAGGGGGGTGGCTACACCTTC. The encoded protein is CASSQGGGYTF.

The rearrangement uses TRBV9 and TRBJ1-2; maybe TRBD1 (5 bases). V was shortened by 0 bases and J by 0 bases, with 9 bases between the two germline ends. CDR3 length: 15 residues. Germline lookup yields CDR1 SGDLS and CDR2 YYNGEE. In DNA, the CDR3 is TGTGCCAGCAGCGTAGAGCAGGGAACTAACTATGGCTACACCTTC. This gives the protein CASSVEQGTNYGYTF.

The chain links TRBV6-5 to TRBJ1-6; D is unclear. The V gene lost 0 bases and the J gene lost 0 bases, with 6 bases spanning the gap. Looked up from germline, CDR1 is MNHEY and CDR2 is SVGAGI. The CDR3 is made up of 16 amino acids. CDR3 region: CASSYSGSSYNSPLHF. The CDR3 DNA follows: TGTGCCAGCAGTTACTCAGGGAGCTCCTATAATTCACCCCTCCACTTT.

V is TRBV18 and J is TRBJ1-3; weak D call: TRBD1 (5 bases). Germline V gene sequence: CDR1 KGHSH, CDR2 LQKENI. The V end lost 1 base, the J end lost 2 bases, and 15 bases lay between the germline ends. The CDR3 sequence is 17 residues long. The CDR3 is CASSPRRGIAAGNTIYF. The CDR3 DNA reads as TGTGCCAGCTCACCACGAAGGGGAATAGCCGCTGGAAACACCATATATTTT.

The chain links TRBV2 to TRBJ1-2; D remains unclear. CDR3 length equals 14 residues. V shed 1 base and J shed 7 bases, with 13 bases lying between them. In germline, CDR1 is SNHLY, CDR2 FYNNEI. The CDR3 is CASSEGMAEAGYTF. CDR3 nucleotide sequence: TGTGCCAGCAGTGAAGGGATGGCGGAGGCTGGCTACACCTTC.

The rearrangement links TRBV12-3 or TRBV12-4 to TRBJ1-6, with D hard to call. Trimming took off 6 bases at V and 11 bases at J, with 11 bases between the two ends. This CDR3 is built from 12 residues. The CDR3 DNA is TGTGCCAGCAGGCTAACGGGAGCACCCCTCCACTTT. It translates to CASRLTGAPLHF.

The rearrangement uses TRBV6-2 or TRBV6-3 and TRBJ1-5; no reliable D call. Germline V gene data show CDR1 as MNHEY and CDR2 as SVGEGT. CDR3 length: 17 residues. The V end was cut by 5 bases, the J end by 3 bases, with 20 bases between. The CDR3 reads CASSTAGDGQINQPQHF. DNA of the CDR3: TGTGCCAGCAGTACCGCGGGAGACGGTCAAATCAATCAGCCCCAGCATTTT.

J is TRBJ1-2 and V is TRBV6-5; TRBD1 aligns across 9 bases. The germline V gene encodes CDR1 MNHEY and CDR2 SVGAGI. There are 13 residues in the CDR3. The V gene end was trimmed by 6 bases and the J gene end by 8 bases; junction bases not matched to a gene: 7. The CDR3 region has the DNA TGTGCCAGCAGACGAGGACAGGGGACCGGCTACACCTTC. Its translation: CASRRGQGTGYTF.

This chain joins TRBV7-8 and TRBJ1-5; 10 bases map to TRBD1. V trimming: 1 base; J trimming: 5 bases; junction bases outside the gene matches: 8. The CDR3 covers 17 residues. The germline CDR1 and CDR2 sequences are SGHVS and FQNEAQ. The DNA of the CDR3 is TGTGCCAGCAGCTTAGGGTTCCGGACAGGGGGTCATCAGCCCCAGCATTTT. It encodes CASSLGFRTGGHQPQHF.

The CDR3 here is CASRSGTGGSPLHF. Here the CDR3 DNA reads TGTGCCAGCAGGTCCGGGACAGGGGGATCACCCCTCCACTTT. The chain combines TRBV2 with TRBJ1-6; 11 bases agree with TRBD1. Germline assignment: CDR1 SNHLY and CDR2 FYNNEI. With 6 bases clipped from V and 10 bases from J, the junction kept 5 bases outside the gene matches. The CDR3 contains 14 residues.